This paragraph covers one TCR beta chain sequence. The antigen is unknown. The sample is drawn from a study of T cell responses to AZD1222 COVID-19 vaccine. This table comes from immunoSEQ multiplex PCR, and its TCRdb copy is limited to in-frame clones, with some not included. The sample shows over 120,000 clones, around 92% of them seen only once. The germline V gene encodes CDR1 SGHRS and CDR2 YFSETQ. Trimming cost V 0 bases and J 3 bases; bases outside gene matches: 9. The CDR3 runs to 17 residues. Broader study findings: Repertoires were collected only later (after the peak T cell response had occurred). Reports say nearly half of spike-specific TCRs go after unmutated variant regions. Just a handful of people given AZD1222 tested seropositive at baseline. Mapped onto spike, vaccine-associated CD4 TCRs spanned it and were dominant at 160-218 and 743-854.

The chain is built from TRBV5-1 and TRBJ2-5; 9 positions match TRBD2. The receptor's source is an adult who had recovered from COVID-19. The sample here was peripheral blood, taken after recovery from COVID-19. This chain's CDR3 is CASSLGGLAGWEETQYF. CDR3 nucleotide sequence: TGCGCCAGCAGCTTGGGGGGGCTAGCGGGATGGGAAGAGACCCAGTACTTC.